Listed below are T cell receptor beta chains from one sample, sequenced in a study of Ad26.COV2.S vaccination and SARS-CoV-2 variants. Only in-frame clones appear in the TCRdb table, and some are missing; sequencing was by immunoSEQ multiplex PCR. Of about 350,000 clones listed, 86% were seen once; the top ten hold around 11%. Sequencing used peripheral blood, obtained in a trial of Ad26.COV2.S vaccine versus placebo. The receptors here all came from a person between 18 and 65 years old who received the Ad26.COV2.S COVID-19 vaccine or a placebo. The CDR3 runs from the conserved cysteine through the conserved F or W. Each record gives: clone size, V gene, J gene, D gene, CDR3 protein, CDR3 DNA. The D gene is left open where the match is weak. Clone size is stated in some rows and not others, as once, few, many or a class when expanded.

.	TRBV29-1	TRBJ2-5	.	CSVDLQGETQYF	TGCAGCGTTGACCTACAGGGAGAGACCCAGTACTTC
few	TRBV6-2/TRBV6-3	TRBJ2-2	.	CASSRGIGELFF	TGTGCCAGCAGCCGGGGTATCGGGGAGCTGTTTTTT
.	TRBV19	TRBJ1-2	.	CASSIGLVYGYTF	TGTGCCAGTAGTATTGGGCTTGTCTATGGCTACACCTTC
.	TRBV2	TRBJ2-5	.	CASSEVLAGETQYF	TGTGCCAGCAGTGAAGTGTTAGCTGGCGAGACCCAGTACTTC
.	TRBV28	TRBJ2-5	TRBD2	CASKASGGAGETQYF	TGTGCCAGCAAGGCTAGCGGGGGGGCCGGGGAGACCCAGTACTTC
.	TRBV5-6	TRBJ2-1	.	CASSPDRGSSYNEQFF	TGTGCCAGCAGCCCGGACCGGGGGAGCTCCTACAATGAGCAGTTCTTC
few	TRBV5-1	TRBJ1-1	.	CASREAREEAFF	TGCGCCAGCCGGGAAGCCCGGGAAGAAGCTTTCTTT
.	TRBV10-1	TRBJ2-7	.	CASSESGLPYEQYF	TGCGCCAGCAGTGAGTCGGGGTTGCCCTACGAGCAGTACTTC
.	TRBV2	TRBJ1-1	.	CASSDGSWNTEAFF	TGTGCCAGCAGTGATGGCAGCTGGAACACTGAAGCTTTCTTT
.	TRBV6-6	TRBJ1-4	.	CASSYQATNEKLFF	TGTGCCAGCAGTTACCAGGCGACTAATGAAAAACTGTTTTTT